Described below is a single TCR beta chain sequence and its context. The data originate from a study of graft-versus-host responses after intestinal transplantation. Study-level background: Every recipient underwent anti-thymocyte globulin induction, then tacrolimus and steroids for roughly 3 years.

Study-level points and caveats: Peak levels of circulating GvH clones tracked with early post-transplant HvG declines.

Between the trimmed V and J ends, which lost 2 bases and 2 bases, there was a span of 6 bases. From germline, CDR1 is SGHVS and CDR2 FQNEAQ. The CDR3 covers 13 residues. CFSE-labeled responder cells (roughly 200,000) were plated with roughly 200,000 irradiated, violet-dye-labeled stimulator cells. Sorted after the reaction were proliferating CFSE-low CD3+CD4+ and CD3+CD8+ responders. TCRdb's table, derived via immunoSEQ multiplex PCR, lists solely in-frame clones and lacks some. The repertoire holds some 19,000 clones, under 40% seen once, with approximately 2% in the top ten. The sample here was alloreactive CD4+ T cells from a mixed lymphocyte reaction culture, taken before transplantation. Subset described: CFSE-low proliferating T cells sorted from roughly six-day pre-transplant mixed lymphocyte reaction (GvH or HvG direction). The TCR originated in a human patient who was an organ donor for intestinal transplantation. The chain carries TRBV7-8 and TRBJ1-2; D is undetermined. CDR3 sequence: CASSLPVNYGYTF. The CDR3 DNA sequence: TGTGCCAGCAGCTTACCCGTGAACTATGGCTACACCTTC.